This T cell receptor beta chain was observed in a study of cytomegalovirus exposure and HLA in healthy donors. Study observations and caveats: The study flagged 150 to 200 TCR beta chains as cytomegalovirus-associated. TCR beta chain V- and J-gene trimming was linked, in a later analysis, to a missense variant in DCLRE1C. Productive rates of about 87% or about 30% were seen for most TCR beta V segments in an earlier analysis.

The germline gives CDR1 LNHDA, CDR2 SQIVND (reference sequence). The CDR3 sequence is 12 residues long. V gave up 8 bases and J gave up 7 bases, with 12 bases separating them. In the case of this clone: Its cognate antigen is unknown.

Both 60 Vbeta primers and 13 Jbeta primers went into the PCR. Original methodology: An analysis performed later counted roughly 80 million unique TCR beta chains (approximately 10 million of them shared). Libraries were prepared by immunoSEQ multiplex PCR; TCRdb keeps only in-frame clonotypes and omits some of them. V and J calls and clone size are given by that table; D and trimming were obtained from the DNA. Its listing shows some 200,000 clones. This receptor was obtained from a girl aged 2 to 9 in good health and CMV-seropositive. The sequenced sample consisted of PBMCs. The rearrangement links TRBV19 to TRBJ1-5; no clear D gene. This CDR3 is CASCRGGQPQHF. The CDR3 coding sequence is TGTGCCAGTTGTAGAGGCGGGCAGCCCCAGCATTTT.